Listed below are T cell receptor beta chains from one sample, sequenced in a study of blood T cell repertoires in COVID-19. Method: immunoSEQ multiplex PCR; TCRdb's copy keeps in-frame clones and lacks some. The table includes 95,000 to 150,000 clones, 70% to 90% detected once. The material sequenced was peripheral blood. These receptors originate from a man aged 35-49 years with acute or convalescent COVID-19. CDR3s include the opening cysteine and the closing phenylalanine or tryptophan. The D gene is left open where the match is weak. Some rows mark clone size as missing; the rest say once, few, many or name a class of expanded clone.

v_call	clone_size	d_call	j_call	cdr3_nt	cdr3_aa
TRBV2	few	NA	TRBJ2-2	TGTGCCAGCAGCAATGGACAGTCGAACACCGGGGAGCTGTTTTTT	CASSNGQSNTGELFF
TRBV7-7	NA	TRBD2	TRBJ2-5	TGTGCTAGCAGCCAGGGTAGCGGGGGAACCCAAGAGACCCAGTACTTC	CASSQGSGGTQETQYF
TRBV18	NA	TRBD2	TRBJ2-1	TGTGCCAGCTCACCACCGACTAGCGGGAGAACTCGAAGCTCCTACAATGAGCAGTTCTTC	CASSPPTSGRTRSSYNEQFF
TRBV6-2/TRBV6-3	NA	TRBD1	TRBJ1-6	TGTGCCAGCAGTCCGATACCTTTTGGACAGGATAATTCACCCCTCCACTTT	CASSPIPFGQDNSPLHF
TRBV29-1	once	NA	TRBJ2-1	TGCAGCGTTGAGTCCCCGGGACTCCTTTCATACAATGAGCAGTTCTTC	CSVESPGLLSYNEQFF
TRBV6-2/TRBV6-3	NA	TRBD1	TRBJ2-2	TGTGCCAGCAGTTCGACAGGGGGCTACGGGACCGGGGAGCTGTTTTTT	CASSSTGGYGTGELFF
TRBV2	NA	NA	TRBJ1-6	TGTGCCAGCAGTGAAGGACAGAATTCACCCCTCCACTTT	CASSEGQNSPLHF
TRBV15	NA	NA	TRBJ1-2	TGTGCCACCAGCAGAGGGGGAGGGGGGTACTATGGCTACACCTTC	CATSRGGGGYYGYTF
TRBV2	NA	TRBD1	TRBJ2-7	TGTGCCAGCAGTTCAGGGACAGGGGGGTACGAGCAGTACTTC	CASSSGTGGYEQYF
TRBV19	NA	NA	TRBJ1-1	TGTGCCAGTAGTATAGCTCGCGGGACTGAAGCTTTCTTT	CASSIARGTEAFF
TRBV11-3	NA	NA	TRBJ1-4	TGTGCCAGCAACGGACAGACGAGTAATGAAAAACTGTTTTTT	CASNGQTSNEKLFF
TRBV19	NA	NA	TRBJ1-2	TGTGCCAGTAGCTACCGAAGTGGCTACACCTTC	CASSYRSGYTF
TRBV6-5	NA	TRBD1	TRBJ2-3	TGTGCCAGCAGACGGGACAGAGGCACAGATACGCAGTATTTT	CASRRDRGTDTQYF
TRBV14	NA	NA	TRBJ1-1	TGTGCCAGCAGCCAATCTTTGAACACTGAAGCTTTCTTT	CASSQSLNTEAFF
TRBV5-4	NA	TRBD2	TRBJ2-1	TGTGCCAGCAGCTCAAGCGGGGGGCAGTTCTTC	CASSSSGGQFF
TRBV9	NA	TRBD1	TRBJ1-2	TGTGCCAGCAGCACTGGACAGGGAAACTATGGCTACACCTTC	CASSTGQGNYGYTF
TRBV11-3	NA	TRBD2	TRBJ2-5	TGTGCCAGCAGCCGGACTAGCCAAGAGACCCAGTACTTC	CASSRTSQETQYF
TRBV20-1	NA	NA	TRBJ1-2	TGCAGTGCTAGTTGGGGCCACTCCTTACTTGATGGCTACACCTTC	CSASWGHSLLDGYTF
TRBV7-9	NA	TRBD1	TRBJ1-4	TGTGCCAGCAGCCCCGGACAGGGTCTCGACAGGGAAAAACTGTTTTTT	CASSPGQGLDREKLFF
TRBV7-8	NA	NA	TRBJ1-2	TGTGCCAGCAGCTTAGACAGGGCGATCTATGGCTACACCTTC	CASSLDRAIYGYTF
TRBV4-1	NA	NA	TRBJ2-7	TGCGCCAGCAGCCAAGGGACACAGAGCTCCTACGAGCAGTACTTC	CASSQGTQSSYEQYF
TRBV6-5	NA	TRBD1	TRBJ1-5	TGTGCCAGCTCGGGACAGGGTAGGCAGCCCCAGCATTTT	CASSGQGRQPQHF
TRBV12-3/TRBV12-4	NA	NA	TRBJ1-3	TGTGCCAGCAGTGACATGTGGAACACCATATATTTT	CASSDMWNTIYF
TRBV4-2	NA	TRBD1	TRBJ1-5	TGTGCCAGCACCTCAGGGACAGAAGGCAATCAGCCCCAGCATTTT	CASTSGTEGNQPQHF
TRBV7-9	NA	NA	TRBJ1-2	TGTGCCAGCACCAAGACAGAAGACTATGGCTACACCTTC	CASTKTEDYGYTF
TRBV7-9	NA	TRBD2	TRBJ2-3	TGTGCCAGCAGCTTCGGGGACGGGGGGGATACGCAGTATTTT	CASSFGDGGDTQYF
TRBV5-1	NA	TRBD2	TRBJ2-5	TGCGCCAGCAGCTTGCCTGGAGCGGGGGATCGGGAGACCCAGTACTTC	CASSLPGAGDRETQYF
TRBV6-1	NA	NA	TRBJ1-5	TGTGCCAGCAGTGAGTCGGGAAATTGGCCCCAGCATTTT	CASSESGNWPQHF
TRBV6-5	once	NA	TRBJ1-1	TGTGCCAGCAGCGACACTGAGAACACTGAAGCTTTCTTT	CASSDTENTEAFF
TRBV10-1	NA	NA	TRBJ1-1	TGCGCCAGCAGTGAGTCCAGTCAGACTGAAGCTTTCTTT	CASSESSQTEAFF
TRBV3-1/TRBV3-2	NA	TRBD1	TRBJ1-4	TGTGCCAGCAGCCAAGGGACAGGGGGCCGGGAAAATGAAAAACTGTTTTTT	CASSQGTGGRENEKLFF
TRBV6-2/TRBV6-3	NA	NA	TRBJ1-1	TGTGCCAGCAGTACCACGCTGGGGGGGACTGAAGCTTTCTTT	CASSTTLGGTEAFF
TRBV9	once	NA	TRBJ1-5	TGTGCCAGCAGCGTAGCTACCGCTTCAGGGCCCCAGCATTTT	CASSVATASGPQHF
TRBV11-2	NA	NA	TRBJ2-7	TGTGCCAGCAGCTTAGATCGTTTTGGCGGCGAGCAGTACTTC	CASSLDRFGGEQYF
TRBV11-2	NA	TRBD1	TRBJ2-5	TGTGCCAGCAGCGAAACCGGACAGGACCAAGAGACCCAGTACTTC	CASSETGQDQETQYF
TRBV2	NA	NA	TRBJ1-4	TGTGCCAGCGGACAGAGGAATGAAAAACTGTTTTTT	CASGQRNEKLFF
TRBV5-4	NA	TRBD2	TRBJ2-1	TGTGCCAGCAGCTTGGCACTAGCGGCCTACAATGAGCAGTTCTTC	CASSLALAAYNEQFF
TRBV7-9	NA	NA	TRBJ2-7	TGTGCCAGCAGTTCCCGGGAAAGATACGAGCAGTACTTC	CASSSRERYEQYF
TRBV30	NA	NA	TRBJ1-3	TGTGCCTCGCGCGGGAGCTCTGGAAACACCATATATTTT	CASRGSSGNTIYF
TRBV10-1	NA	TRBD1	TRBJ1-2	TGCGCCAGCAGTGAGTCCGAGGAAGTGTCCGGGACAGACGGCGGCTACACCTTC	CASSESEEVSGTDGGYTF
TRBV11-3	NA	TRBD2	TRBJ2-1	TGTGCCAGCAGCTTAGCCACGGGGGGGGTTCACAATGAGCAGTTCTTC	CASSLATGGVHNEQFF
TRBV27	NA	TRBD1	TRBJ2-2	TGTGCCAGCAGTATCACGACAGGGGTCTACACCGGGGAGCTGTTTTTT	CASSITTGVYTGELFF
TRBV3-1/TRBV3-2	NA	NA	TRBJ2-1	TGTGCCAGCAGCCCCGACTATGGGGAGCAGTTCTTC	CASSPDYGEQFF
TRBV5-1	few	TRBD2	TRBJ2-1	TGCGCCAGCAGCTTGGGGCTAGCGGGAAATGAGCAGTTCTTC	CASSLGLAGNEQFF
TRBV14	NA	TRBD1	TRBJ2-3	TGTGCCAGCAGCCAGATTACAGGGGGCGCAGATACGCAGTATTTT	CASSQITGGADTQYF
TRBV5-4	NA	TRBD2	TRBJ2-1	TGTGCCAGCAGCTTGTCGGCTAGCGGGAGGGCCATCATCTATGAGCAGTTCTTC	CASSLSASGRAIIYEQFF
TRBV7-9	NA	NA	TRBJ1-4	TGTGCCAGCAGTCGGGGAGCAACTAATGAAAAACTGTTTTTT	CASSRGATNEKLFF
TRBV2	NA	TRBD1	TRBJ2-7	TGTGCCAGCCACCGGGACAGGGAGCCTTCCTCCTACGAGCAGTACTTC	CASHRDREPSSYEQYF
TRBV6-2/TRBV6-3	NA	TRBD1	TRBJ1-2	TGTGCCAGCAGTTGGGACAGGGCTAACTATGGCTACACCTTC	CASSWDRANYGYTF
TRBV5-5	once	TRBD1	TRBJ1-3	TGTGCCAGCAGCAGGGACAGGGGGCGAAACACCATATATTTT	CASSRDRGRNTIYF
TRBV3-1/TRBV3-2	NA	NA	TRBJ1-4	TGTGCCAGCAGCCAAGGCTGGGCACTGTTTTTT	CASSQGWALFF
TRBV4-2	once	NA	TRBJ2-1	TGTGCCAGCAGCTTAAGGGGGCCGCGCGGGGGGCTGGGCAATGAGCAGTTCTTC	CASSLRGPRGGLGNEQFF
TRBV9	NA	TRBD2	TRBJ2-1	TGTGCCAGCAGCGCGAGACTAGCGGGAGTCTATGAGCAGTTCTTC	CASSARLAGVYEQFF
TRBV30	few	NA	TRBJ1-2	TGTGCCTACCACCGGGGAACTAACTATGGCTACACCTTC	CAYHRGTNYGYTF
TRBV6-5	NA	NA	TRBJ2-2	TGTGCCAGCAGTCCTACCCGGACACACACCGGGGAGCTGTTTTTT	CASSPTRTHTGELFF